This T cell receptor (beta chain) appears in the sequencing data of a study of metastatic and nonmetastatic thyroid tumors. Prior to thyroid surgery, none of the patients had received any treatment. Trimming took off 4 bases at V and 3 bases at J, with 7 bases between the two ends. This CDR3 spans 13 amino acids. Germline CDR1 and CDR2: DFQATT and SNEGSKA (reference sequence). Authors' analysis steps: It was from CDR3 differences across clinicopathological groups that a distant-metastasis classifier for papillary thyroid cancer was built. TCRdb reprocessed the PCR reads using MiXCR. It is TCRdb's table, rather than the study itself, that gives the V and J calls and clone size. In the table there are approximately 84,000 clones, under 15% of which are singletons. This clone was detected only a few times.

The source is a female donor with papillary thyroid cancer or a benign thyroid nodule (not recorded which). Some clones in this sample may be carry-over from other donors' samples. The rearrangement links TRBV20-1 to TRBJ2-6; possible D gene TRBD2, 6 bases. The sequencing sample was made of blood. The CDR3 DNA follows: TGCAGTGCTATGGGGGGTGGGGCCAACGTCCTGACTTTC. Protein product: CSAMGGGANVLTF.